Following are 4 T cell receptor beta chains from one sample sequenced in a study of fetal regulatory T cell absence and autoimmunity. Profiled with immunoSEQ multiplex PCR; TCRdb holds only in-frame clones, not every one. The sample records 85,000 to 100,000 clones, about two thirds being singletons. The sequenced sample was pancreas tissue. The receptors here all came from a male donor with IPEX syndrome.

The chain couples TRBV6-1 to TRBJ2-1; D remains unclear. Germline CDR1 MNHNS, CDR2 SASEGT. Trimming took off 7 bases at V and 3 bases at J, with 16 bases between the two ends. The CDR3 totals 15 residues. CDR3 protein: CASTQWGYDYNEQFF. In DNA, the CDR3 is TGTGCCAGCACTCAATGGGGATATGACTACAATGAGCAGTTCTTC.

This clone was counted a single time. The V and J genes are TRBV2 and TRBJ2-7; maybe TRBD1 (6 bases). V was shortened by 4 bases and J by 1 base, with 8 bases between the two germline ends. Germline V gives CDR1 SNHLY, CDR2 FYNNEI. The length of the CDR3 is 13 residues. The CDR3 reads CASSGQASYEQYF. The CDR3 coding sequence is TGTGCCAGCAGTGGACAGGCTTCCTACGAGCAGTACTTC.

The chain combines TRBV4-1 with TRBJ2-3, with 7 bases fitting TRBD2. The CDR3 is made up of 17 amino acids. CDR1 and CDR2 from the germline V gene are MGHRA and YSYEKL. The trim removed 1 base at V and 3 bases at J, leaving 10 bases unmatched. CDR3 nucleotides: TGCGCCAGCAGCCAAGCTCTTCCGGGAGGTTTGACAGATACGCAGTATTTT. It encodes CASSQALPGGLTDTQYF.

This chain links TRBV9 with TRBJ2-7; TRBD1 or TRBD2 may be the D gene (5 bases each). The CDR3 consists of 15 residues. The germline gives CDR1 SGDLS, CDR2 YYNGEE. Trimming left V 3 bases short and J 3 bases short, with 16 bases between. CDR3: CASSGAGALVYEQYF. CDR3 in DNA: TGTGCCAGCAGCGGGGCCGGGGCGCTAGTCTACGAGCAGTACTTC.